These 14 T cell receptor beta chains were sequenced from one sample in a study of early T cells in non-severe SARS-CoV-2 infection. One entry per CDR3 protein results from TCRdb running MiXCR on the 5' RACE reads. Of 40,000 to 55,000 distinct CDR3 sequences listed, less than 8.5% are singletons. The sample taken for sequencing was whole blood. The receptor source for this set is an adult who was a healthcare worker with PCR-confirmed SARS-CoV-2 infection or an uninfected control (not recorded which).

This clonotype was observed a handful of times. The chain has TRBV5-6 and TRBJ2-7, with TRBD2 as a possible D gene (5 bases). This CDR3 region has 14 residues. V lost 2 bases and J lost 1, with 10 bases in between. From germline, CDR1 is SGHDT and CDR2 YYEEEE. This CDR3 reads CASSFIGGSYEQYF. Here the CDR3 DNA reads TGTGCCAGCAGCTTCATTGGCGGGTCCTACGAGCAGTACTTC.

In this sample, this clonotype turned up many times. V is TRBV7-9 and J is TRBJ1-1; possible D gene TRBD1, 6 bases. This CDR3 comprises 15 residues. V was shortened by 2 bases and J by 2 bases, with 12 bases between the two germline ends. Germline V gives CDR1 SEHNR, CDR2 FQNEAQ (reference sequence). CDR3 in amino acids: CASSLSDRRNTEAFF. The CDR3, as DNA: TGTGCCAGCAGCTTATCAGACAGGAGAAACACTGAAGCTTTCTTT.

Regarding this clonotype: A clone one base away is much larger, so this may be a read error. CDR3 coding DNA: TGTGTCAGCAGCTTAGTTCAGGGCACCGACACTGAAGCTTTCTTT. Its translation: CVSSLVQGTDTEAFF. J is TRBJ1-1 and V is TRBV7-6; D might be TRBD1 (5 bases). The CDR3 is 15 residues long. From germline, CDR1 is SGHVS and CDR2 FNYEAQ.

Only a few counts were recorded for this clonotype. This chain links TRBV3-1 with TRBJ2-3; D gene uncertain. The germline CDR1 and CDR2 sequences are LGHDT and YNNKEL (reference sequence). The length of the CDR3 is 13 residues. The V and J ends lost 2 bases and 4 bases respectively, with 7 bases between them. CDR3 coding DNA: TGTGCCAGCAGCCAATTCCTAGCAGATACGCAGTATTTT. Its translation is CASSQFLADTQYF.

This clonotype was detected only a few times. The V gene is TRBV29-1, the J gene TRBJ2-7; tentatively, D is TRBD2 (6 bases). V lost 4 bases and J lost 6, with 19 bases in between. Looked up from germline, CDR1 is SQVTM and CDR2 is ANQGSEA. The CDR3 covers 14 residues. The CDR3 nucleotides are TGCAGCGTTGTCGTCCCGGGGGTCTTGCGCGAGCAGTACTTC. Translating it yields CSVVVPGVLREQYF.

This clonotype was detected many times. This chain connects TRBV10-3 to TRBJ2-3, with D maybe TRBD2 (5 bases). V lost 2 bases and J 0 bases, leaving 9 bases between the germline ends. This CDR3 is 15 amino acids long. Looked up from germline, CDR1 is ENHRY and CDR2 is SYGVKD. CDR3 protein: CAISETGVSTDTQYF. As DNA, the CDR3 is TGTGCCATCAGTGAGACCGGGGTGAGCACAGATACGCAGTATTTT.

This clonotype was observed many times. The chain employs TRBV5-4 and TRBJ2-3, with TRBD2 identical over 11 bases. V trimming: 0 bases; J trimming: 2 bases; junction bases outside the gene matches: 5. The germline V gene encodes CDR1 SGHNT and CDR2 YYREEE (reference sequence). There are 17 residues in the CDR3. CDR3 nucleotides: TGTGCCAGCAGCTTGGTATTAGCGGGGGGGATCACAGATACGCAGTATTTT. Residues: CASSLVLAGGITDTQYF. The full variable domain, in which reference TRBV5-4 and TRBJ2-3 provide the parts outside the CDR3, is ETGVTQSPTHLIKTRGQQVTLRCSSQSGHNTVSWYQQALGQGPQFIFQYYREEENGRGNFPPRFSGLQFPNYSSELNVNALELDDSALYLCASSLVLAGGITDTQYFGPGTRLTVL.

This clonotype was picked up many times. The chain employs TRBV7-2 and TRBJ2-5; D call uncertain. Trimming removed 3 bases from V and 0 bases from J, with 5 bases in between. This CDR3 is built from 13 residues. CDR1 is SGHTA and CDR2 is FQGNSA in the germline V gene. The CDR3 DNA sequence: TGTGCCAGCAGCTTGGGATACCAAGAGACCCAGTACTTC. Translation gives CASSLGYQETQYF. The full variable domain, with the rest looked up from reference TRBV7-2 and TRBJ2-5, is GAGVSQSPSNKVTEKGKDVELRCDPISGHTALYWYRQSLGQGLEFLIYFQGNSAPDKSGLPSDRFSAERTGGSVSTLTIQRTQQEDSAVYLCASSLGYQETQYFGPGTRLLVL.

This clonotype was seen at least ten times. The chain has TRBV12-3 or TRBV12-4 and TRBJ1-6; D remains ambiguous. CDR3 length equals 13 residues. Trimming cost V 3 bases and J 7 bases, with 7 bases left between them. DNA of the CDR3: TGTGCCAGCAGTTTGAACAGCAATTCACCCCTCCACTTT. It codes for CASSLNSNSPLHF.

Many counts were recorded for this clonotype. The V gene is TRBV14, the J gene TRBJ1-2; no definite D call. The CDR3 is 14 amino acids. The germline V gene encodes CDR1 SGHDN and CDR2 FVKESK. The V and J ends lost 4 bases and 5 bases respectively, with 14 bases between them. DNA of the CDR3: TGTGCCAGCAGCCCATATGACGCCTTATATGGCTACACCTTC. Residues: CASSPYDALYGYTF.

This sequence joins TRBV12-3 or TRBV12-4 and TRBJ1-2; D remains unclear. Trimming removed 4 bases at V and 4 bases at J, with 16 bases between. The CDR3 extends over 15 amino acids. The CDR3 DNA reads as TGTGCCAGCAGTTCCTTGGACCGATCCTCCTATGGCTACACCTTC. This translates into CASSSLDRSSYGYTF.

In this sample, this clonotype turned up many times. CDR3 in amino acids: CASSGKQAGVNRGELFF. CDR3 nucleotide sequence: TGTGCCAGCAGCGGAAAGCAAGCTGGTGTCAATCGAGGGGAGCTGTTTTTT. The chain combines TRBV11-3 with TRBJ2-2, with unresolved D. Trimming removed 5 bases at V and 8 bases at J, with 24 bases between. The length of the CDR3 is 17 residues. The germline V gene has CDR1 SGHNT and CDR2 YENEEA.

The chain has TRBV20-1 and TRBJ2-1; 7 nucleotides align to TRBD1. Per the germline V gene, CDR1 is DFQATT and CDR2 is SNEGSKA (reference sequence). The CDR3 covers 15 residues. The ends lost 5 bases at V and 3 bases at J; junction bases unmatched: 10. The CDR3 loop reads CSASPGTDDYNEQFF. The CDR3 DNA reads TGCAGTGCTTCCCCCGGGACAGATGACTACAATGAGCAGTTCTTC.

Ten or more counts support this clonotype. In DNA, the CDR3 is TGCAGCGCCTGGGACACCTCTTTATCATACCCAGGCGGTGGCTACACCTTC. Its translation: CSAWDTSLSYPGGGYTF. The rearrangement uses TRBV29-1 and TRBJ1-2; D is perhaps TRBD1 (6 bases). The CDR3 consists of 17 residues. V was pared by 7 bases and J by 7 bases, with 31 bases between. Per the germline V gene, CDR1 is SQVTM and CDR2 is ANQGSEA.